These 15 T cell receptor beta chains originate from one sample sequenced in a study of blood T cell repertoires in COVID-19 (dated by TCRdb to the early 2020s). Receptor amplification or capture employed the immunoSEQ multiplex PCR assay. Imported from immuneACCESS, the table was reduced by TCRdb to in-frame sequences with V and J called. These copies leave out some clones; in studies compared against another copy, an unresolved V gene accounts for under half, and the cause of the remainder is not known. The sample records 130,000 to 150,000 clones, about 84% of which are singletons. Around 13% of the sample comes from the top ten. The specimen sequenced was peripheral blood. The receptors stem from a man aged 55 to 70 with active or convalescent COVID-19.

This clone has just one count. This sequence joins TRBV29-1 and TRBJ1-1; 10 nucleotides match TRBD1. The J segment lost 1 base and the V segment lost 8 bases, leaving 7 bases of the junction unmatched. Germline V gives CDR1 SQVTM, CDR2 ANQGSEA. This CDR3 has 14 amino acids. The CDR3 DNA sequence: TGCAGCTCGACAGGGGGCGGGACGAACACTGAAGCTTTCTTT. It specifies CSSTGGGTNTEAFF. The full variable domain, completed using reference TRBV29-1 and TRBJ1-1, is SAVISQKPSRDICQRGTSLTIQCQVDSQVTMMFWYRQQPGQSLTLIATANQGSEATYESGFVIDKFPISRPNLTFSTLTVSNMSPEDSSIYLCSSTGGGTNTEAFFGQGTRLTVV.

A single count supports this clone. The CDR3 DNA is TGTGCCAGCAGCTTGCTAACTAGCGGAGTCACCGGGGAGCTGTTTTTT. Its protein product is CASSLLTSGVTGELFF. The chain links TRBV5-4 to TRBJ2-2; TRBD2 aligns across 8 bases. With V trimmed by 1 base and J by 4 bases, 6 bases remained unmatched. CDR1 and CDR2 (germline): SGHNT, YYREEE (reference sequence). The CDR3 totals 16 residues.

This chain connects TRBV18 to TRBJ2-1; the D gene is possibly TRBD2 (6 bases). The CDR3 has 15 residues. From germline, CDR1 is KGHSH and CDR2 LQKENI. V lost 3 bases and J lost 10, with 19 bases in between. The CDR3 here is CASSPLTELRGEQFF. CDR3 nucleotides: TGTGCCAGCTCACCTTTGACTGAGCTCCGGGGGGAGCAGTTCTTC. The variable domain in full, with the rest retrieved from reference TRBV18 and TRBJ2-1, is NAGVMQNPRHLVRRRGQEARLRCSPMKGHSHVYWYRQLPEEGLKFMVYLQKENIIDESGMPKERFSAEFPKEGPSILRIQQVVRGDSAAYFCASSPLTELRGEQFFGPGTRLTVL.

This rearrangement joins TRBV4-3 to TRBJ2-7; maybe TRBD1 (6 bases). Germline assignment: CDR1 LGHNA and CDR2 YSLEER. The V gene lost 3 bases and the J gene lost 3 bases, with 15 bases spanning the gap. This CDR3 spans 15 amino acids. CDR3 nucleotides: TGCGCCAGCAGCCATTCCCCAACAGGGAACTACGAGCAGTACTTC. Translating gives CASSHSPTGNYEQYF.

This clone was counted once. The CDR3 region has the DNA TGTGCCAGCAGCTTGGAACGGTATGGCTACACCTTC. Its translation is CASSLERYGYTF. The rearrangement uses TRBV5-4 and TRBJ1-2, with D uncertain. There are 12 residues in the CDR3. V lost 0 bases to trimming and J lost 5 bases, with 5 bases between them. Germline assignment: CDR1 SGHNT and CDR2 YYREEE (reference sequence).

This chain joins TRBV5-1 and TRBJ2-2, with 8 bases fitting TRBD2. Trimming took 1 base from V and 3 from J; bases not matched to a gene: 5. This CDR3 comprises 16 residues. Germline CDR1 reads SGHRS; CDR2 reads YFSETQ. The CDR3 loop reads CASSLFVSGDTGELFF. CDR3 in DNA: TGCGCCAGCAGCTTGTTTGTTAGCGGGGACACCGGGGAGCTGTTTTTT.

The rearrangement uses TRBV2 and TRBJ2-3; 7 bases align to TRBD2. With V trimmed by 3 bases and J by 3 bases, 6 bases remained unmatched. The CDR3 spans 15 residues. Germline V gene sequence: CDR1 SNHLY, CDR2 FYNNEI. The CDR3 spells CASSEWGGSTDTQYF. The CDR3 coding sequence is TGTGCCAGCAGTGAGTGGGGCGGGAGTACAGATACGCAGTATTTT.

The chain joins TRBV7-2 to TRBJ2-7, with 12 bases lining up with TRBD1. This CDR3 region has 14 residues. Looked up from germline, CDR1 is SGHTA and CDR2 is FQGNSA. J was trimmed by 6 bases and V by 5 bases; bases with no gene match: 5. The CDR3 loop is CASSKGQGAGEQYF. The CDR3 DNA sequence: TGTGCCAGCAGCAAGGGACAGGGGGCAGGCGAGCAGTACTTC.

V gene TRBV4-3 combines with J gene TRBJ2-1; D might be TRBD2 (6 bases). Germline CDR1 is LGHNA and CDR2 is YSLEER. V gave up 0 bases and J gave up 3 bases, with 9 bases separating them. The CDR3 consists of 15 residues. The DNA of the CDR3 is TGCGCCAGCAGCCAAGAGGGGCGGGACTACAATGAGCAGTTCTTC. It encodes CASSQEGRDYNEQFF.

This clone was counted a few times. J is TRBJ1-2 and V is TRBV6-2 or TRBV6-3; TRBD1 matches 9 bases. J gave up 2 bases and V 2 bases, and 6 bases lay outside the gene matches. CDR3 length: 16 amino acids. CDR1 is MNHEY, CDR2 SVGEGT, per germline. The CDR3 sequence is CASSYRPGQGNYGYTF. CDR3 DNA sequence: TGTGCCAGCAGTTACCGTCCCGGACAGGGGAACTATGGCTACACCTTC.

This clone was counted once. J is TRBJ2-5 and V is TRBV28, with 7 bases aligning to TRBD2. The CDR3 spans 14 residues. Germline loops: CDR1 MDHEN, CDR2 SYDVKM. The V and J ends lost 5 bases and 2 bases, in that order; junction bases with no gene match: 5. CDR3 amino acids: CASSPRRGQETQYF. The DNA of the CDR3 is TGTGCCAGCAGTCCGAGGCGGGGGCAAGAGACCCAGTACTTC. Variable domain in full (rest from reference TRBV28 and TRBJ2-5): DVKVTQSSRYLVKRTGEKVFLECVQDMDHENMFWYRQDPGLGLRLIYFSYDVKMKEKGDIPEGYSVSREKKERFSLILESASTNQTSMYLCASSPRRGQETQYFGPGTRLLVL.

This sequence joins TRBV7-6 and TRBJ2-7; a possible D gene is TRBD1 (6 bases). The CDR3 extends over 15 amino acids. Between the trimmed V and J ends, which lost 2 bases and 0 bases, there was a span of 11 bases. The V gene's germline CDR1 is SGHVS and CDR2 FNYEAQ. CDR3: CASSLQGLTSYEQYF. CDR3 DNA: TGTGCCAGCAGCTTACAGGGGCTAACCTCCTACGAGCAGTACTTC. The full variable domain, rest sourced from reference TRBV7-6 and TRBJ2-7, is GAGVSQSPRYKVTKRGQDVALRCDPISGHVSLYWYRQALGQGPEFLTYFNYEAQQDKSGLPNDRFSAERPEGSISTLTIQRTEQRDSAMYRCASSLQGLTSYEQYFGPGTRLTVT.

The chain joins TRBV27 to TRBJ2-2, with D unresolved. The V and J ends lost 1 base and 6 bases respectively, with 6 bases between them. Germline V CDR1 and CDR2: MNHEY, SMNVEV (reference sequence). CDR3 length: 13 amino acids. CDR3 amino acids: CASSLYLAGELFF. The CDR3, as DNA: TGTGCCAGCAGTTTATATCTTGCCGGGGAGCTGTTTTTT.

With respect to this clone: Other DNA sequences in the same sample also yield this CDR3. V usage is TRBV28 and J usage is TRBJ2-7, with 8 bases lining up with TRBD2. Germline CDR1 reads MDHEN; CDR2 reads SYDVKM. The CDR3 has 15 residues. Trimming removed 5 bases from V and 4 bases from J; junction bases left unmatched: 10. The DNA for the CDR3 is TGTGCCAGCAGTCTCTCCGGGGGGGGGACGTACGAGCAGTACTTC. Amino acid sequence: CASSLSGGGTYEQYF.

This sequence joins TRBV7-9 and TRBJ1-1, with D uncertain. Trimming stripped 1 base from V and 0 bases from J, with 12 bases between. CDR3 length: 16 amino acids. Germline V gives CDR1 SEHNR, CDR2 FQNEAQ (reference sequence). The CDR3 DNA reads as TGTGCCAGCAGCTTAGGGTCAGGATCCATGAACACTGAAGCTTTCTTT. Its protein product is CASSLGSGSMNTEAFF.